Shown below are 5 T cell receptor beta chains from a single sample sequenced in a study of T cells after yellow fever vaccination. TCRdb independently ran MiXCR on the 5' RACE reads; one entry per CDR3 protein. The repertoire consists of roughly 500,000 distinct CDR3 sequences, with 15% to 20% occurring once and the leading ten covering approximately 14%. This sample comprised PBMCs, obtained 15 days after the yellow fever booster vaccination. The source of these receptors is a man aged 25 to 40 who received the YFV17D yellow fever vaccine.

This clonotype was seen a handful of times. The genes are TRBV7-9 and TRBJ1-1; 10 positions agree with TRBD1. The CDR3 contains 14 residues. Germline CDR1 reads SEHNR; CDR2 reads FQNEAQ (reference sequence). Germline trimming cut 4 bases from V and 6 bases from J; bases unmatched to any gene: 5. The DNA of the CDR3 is TGTGCCAGCAGCTGGGGGACAGGGGATGCTGAAGCTTTCTTT. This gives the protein CASSWGTGDAEAFF.

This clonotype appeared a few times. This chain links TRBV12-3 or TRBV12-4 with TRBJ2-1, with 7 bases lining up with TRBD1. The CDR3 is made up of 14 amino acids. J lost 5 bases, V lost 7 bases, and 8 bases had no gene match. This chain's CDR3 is CASNRQGLDNEQFF. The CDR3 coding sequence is TGTGCCAGCAACCGACAGGGTCTGGACAATGAGCAGTTCTTC.

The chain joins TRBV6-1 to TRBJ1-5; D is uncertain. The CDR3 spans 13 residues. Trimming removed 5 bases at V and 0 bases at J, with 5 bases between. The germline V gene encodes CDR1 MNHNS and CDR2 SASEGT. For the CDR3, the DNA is TGTGCCAGCAGTAGGTATAGCAATCAGCCCCAGCATTTT. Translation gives CASSRYSNQPQHF.

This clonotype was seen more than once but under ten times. CDR3 nucleotide sequence: TGTGCCAGCAGCCATGAGTTAGCGGGAGGCTCTGAGACCCAGTACTTC. Protein: CASSHELAGGSETQYF. V is TRBV4-2 and J is TRBJ2-5; 10 nucleotides match TRBD2. V lost 3 bases to trimming and J lost 5 bases; unmatched junction nucleotides: 9. This CDR3 has 16 residues. In germline, CDR1 is LGHNA, CDR2 YNFKEQ.

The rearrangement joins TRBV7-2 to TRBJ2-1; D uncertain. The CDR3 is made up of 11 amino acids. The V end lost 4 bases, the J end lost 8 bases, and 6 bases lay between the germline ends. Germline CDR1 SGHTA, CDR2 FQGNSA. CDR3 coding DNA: TGTGCCAGCAGCTCCGCTTATGAGCAGTTCTTC. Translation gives CASSSAYEQFF.